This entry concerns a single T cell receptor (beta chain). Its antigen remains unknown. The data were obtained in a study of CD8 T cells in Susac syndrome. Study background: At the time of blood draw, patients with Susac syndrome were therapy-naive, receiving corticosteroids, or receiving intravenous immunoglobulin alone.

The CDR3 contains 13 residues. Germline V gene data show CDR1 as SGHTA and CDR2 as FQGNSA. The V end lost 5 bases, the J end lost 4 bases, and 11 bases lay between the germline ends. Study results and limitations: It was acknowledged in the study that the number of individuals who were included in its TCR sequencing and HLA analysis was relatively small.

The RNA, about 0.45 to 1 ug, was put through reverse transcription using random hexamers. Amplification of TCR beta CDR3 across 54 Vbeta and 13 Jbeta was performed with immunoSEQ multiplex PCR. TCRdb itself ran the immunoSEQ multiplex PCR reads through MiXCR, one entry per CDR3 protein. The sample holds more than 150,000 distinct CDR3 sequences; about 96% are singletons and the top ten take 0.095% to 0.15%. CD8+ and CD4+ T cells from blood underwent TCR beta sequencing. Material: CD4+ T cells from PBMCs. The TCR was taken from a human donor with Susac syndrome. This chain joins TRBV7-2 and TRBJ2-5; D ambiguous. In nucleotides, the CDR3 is TGTGCCAGCAGCCCGTCCGTCCGAGAGACCCAGTACTTC. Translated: CASSPSVRETQYF.